These T cell receptor beta chains were read from a single sample in a study of cytomegalovirus exposure and HLA in healthy donors. The assay was immunoSEQ multiplex PCR, and TCRdb's table has in-frame clones only and misses some. The sample includes 110,000 to 150,000 clones, about 75% of them seen just once. Source material: PBMCs. These receptors all stem from a man between 60 and 75 years old in good health and CMV-seronegative. CDR3s include the opening cysteine and the closing phenylalanine or tryptophan. A D gene is named only where the DNA matches it firmly. Clone sizes are given selectively: once, few, many, or a class where the clone is expanded.

j_gene | abundance | v_gene | d_gene | CDR3aa | CDR3nt
TRBJ2-7 | - | TRBV5-1 | - | CASSVGAYEQYF | TGCGCCAGCAGCGTGGGGGCTTACGAGCAGTACTTC
TRBJ1-2 | few | TRBV29-1 | - | CSVVFPGDYGYTF | TGCAGCGTTGTCTTTCCGGGAGACTATGGCTACACCTTC
TRBJ2-3 | - | TRBV11-2 | - | CASSLFSDTQYF | TGTGCCAGCAGCTTATTCTCGGATACGCAGTATTTT
TRBJ2-1 | - | TRBV9 | - | CASSVVLFSGEQFF | TGTGCCAGCAGCGTAGTATTATTTTCGGGTGAGCAGTTCTTC
TRBJ1-1 | - | TRBV18 | - | CASSPAVMDTEAFF | TGTGCCAGCTCACCGGCAGTAATGGACACTGAAGCTTTCTTT
TRBJ2-1 | - | TRBV19 | TRBD2 | CASSMGLAYNEQFF | TGTGCCAGTAGTATGGGACTAGCTTACAATGAGCAGTTCTTC
TRBJ1-3 | few | TRBV6-5 | TRBD1 | CASSYLQGAGNTIYF | TGTGCCAGCAGTTACTTACAGGGGGCTGGAAACACCATATATTTT
TRBJ2-7 | once | TRBV5-4 | - | CASTPDRQEVYEQYF | TGTGCCAGCACCCCGGATAGACAGGAGGTCTACGAGCAGTACTTC
TRBJ1-1 | - | TRBV6-1 | - | CASSEGRGTEAFF | TGTGCCAGCAGTGAAGGAAGGGGAACTGAAGCTTTCTTT
TRBJ1-5 | few | TRBV19 | - | CASSMTGEGQPQHF | TGTGCCAGTAGTATGACAGGAGAAGGACAGCCCCAGCATTTT
TRBJ1-5 | - | TRBV19 | - | CASSIGRISNQPQHF | TGTGCCAGTAGTATAGGCAGGATTAGCAATCAGCCCCAGCATTTT
TRBJ2-1 | - | TRBV5-1 | - | CASSLGDIGNEQFF | TGCGCCAGCAGCTTGGGGGACATCGGGAATGAGCAGTTCTTC
TRBJ1-1 | few | TRBV5-1 | TRBD1 | CASSRQGGGTEAFF | TGCGCCAGCAGCCGACAGGGCGGGGGGACTGAAGCTTTCTTT
TRBJ1-1 | few | TRBV15 | - | CATSPGAGNMNTEAFF | TGTGCCACCAGCCCCGGAGCGGGGAACATGAACACTGAAGCTTTCTTT
TRBJ1-4 | - | TRBV7-2 | TRBD1 | CASSFQTGTNEKLFF | TGTGCCAGCAGCTTCCAGACAGGGACTAATGAAAAACTGTTTTTT
TRBJ1-5 | once | TRBV5-8 | TRBD1 | CASSSRQGIYSNQPQHF | TGTGCCAGCAGCTCCAGACAGGGAATCTATAGCAATCAGCCCCAGCATTTT
TRBJ1-1 | - | TRBV5-1 | TRBD1 | CASSLPSGQGMNTEAFF | TGCGCCAGCAGCTTGCCCTCGGGACAGGGAATGAACACTGAAGCTTTCTTT
TRBJ1-4 | - | TRBV7-2 | - | CASSLVFGQGLFF | TGTGCCAGCAGCTTAGTCTTCGGGCAGGGGCTGTTTTTT
TRBJ2-1 | - | TRBV9 | - | CASSEAGTYDNEQFF | TGTGCCAGCAGCGAGGCAGGGACATACGACAATGAGCAGTTCTTC
TRBJ2-7 | - | TRBV5-1 | - | CASSFDTSSSYEQYF | TGCGCCAGCAGCTTTGACACTTCGAGCTCCTACGAGCAGTACTTC
TRBJ2-2 | few | TRBV10-3 | - | CAISVQGRTGELFF | TGTGCCATCAGTGTTCAGGGTAGGACCGGGGAGCTGTTTTTT
TRBJ2-7 | - | TRBV5-6 | TRBD2 | CASSSGLAGVTEQYF | TGTGCCAGCAGCTCAGGACTAGCGGGAGTAACCGAGCAGTACTTC
TRBJ2-1 | - | TRBV19 | TRBD2 | CASSIRASGGNEQFF | TGTGCCAGTAGTATAAGGGCTAGCGGGGGCAATGAGCAGTTCTTC
TRBJ1-2 | - | TRBV5-6 | - | CASSFRDTGNYGYTF | TGTGCCAGCAGCTTCCGGGACACCGGGAACTATGGCTACACCTTC
TRBJ2-4 | - | TRBV7-9 | - | CASSFGAGLGDIQYF | TGTGCCAGCAGCTTTGGGGCAGGGCTTGGGGACATTCAGTACTTC
TRBJ2-6 | - | TRBV29-1 | TRBD1 | CSVGAGGAGANVLTF | TGCAGCGTTGGTGCAGGGGGCGCTGGGGCCAACGTCCTGACTTTC
TRBJ2-7 | - | TRBV6-1 | TRBD1 | CASSEAGQALDEQYF | TGTGCCAGCAGTGAAGCGGGACAGGCCCTGGACGAGCAGTACTTC
TRBJ2-3 | - | TRBV6-6 | - | CASRPGTDTQYF | TGTGCCAGCCGGCCAGGGACAGATACGCAGTATTTT
TRBJ1-5 | - | TRBV15 | - | CATSRDWTNNQPQHF | TGTGCCACCAGCAGAGATTGGACAAACAATCAGCCCCAGCATTTT